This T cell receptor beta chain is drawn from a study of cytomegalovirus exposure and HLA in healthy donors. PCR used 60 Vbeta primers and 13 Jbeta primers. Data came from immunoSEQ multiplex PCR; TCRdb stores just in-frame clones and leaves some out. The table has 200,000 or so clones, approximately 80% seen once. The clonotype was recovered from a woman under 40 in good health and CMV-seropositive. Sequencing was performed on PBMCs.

Here the CDR3 reads CATGSGPDTQYF. The CDR3 DNA is TGTGCCACTGGGAGCGGGCCAGATACGCAGTATTTT. The gene calls are TRBV7-9 and TRBJ2-3, with D perhaps matching TRBD2 (6 bases). This CDR3 has 12 amino acids. The V end was cut by 10 bases, the J end by 4 bases, with 12 bases between. Germline CDR1 reads SEHNR; CDR2 reads FQNEAQ (reference sequence). The whole variable domain, filled in from reference TRBV7-9 and TRBJ2-3, reads DTGVSQNPRHKITKRGQNVTFRCDPISEHNRLYWYRQTLGQGPEFLTYFQNEAQLEKSRLLSDRFSAERPKGSFSTLEIQRTEQGDSAMYLCATGSGPDTQYFGPGTRLTVL.